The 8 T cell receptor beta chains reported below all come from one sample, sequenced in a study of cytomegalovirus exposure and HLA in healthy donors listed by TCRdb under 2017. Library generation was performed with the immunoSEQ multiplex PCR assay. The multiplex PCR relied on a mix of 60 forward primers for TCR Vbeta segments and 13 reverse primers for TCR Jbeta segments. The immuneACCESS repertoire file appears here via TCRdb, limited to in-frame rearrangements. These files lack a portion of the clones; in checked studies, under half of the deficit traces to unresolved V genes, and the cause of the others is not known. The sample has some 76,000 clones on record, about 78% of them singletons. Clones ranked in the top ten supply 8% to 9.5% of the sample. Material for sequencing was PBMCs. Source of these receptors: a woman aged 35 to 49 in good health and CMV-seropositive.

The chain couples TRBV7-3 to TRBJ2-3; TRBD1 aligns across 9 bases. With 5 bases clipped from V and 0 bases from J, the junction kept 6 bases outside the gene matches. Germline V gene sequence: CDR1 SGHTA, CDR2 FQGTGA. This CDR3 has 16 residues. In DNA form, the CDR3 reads TGTGCCAGCAGCGCCCCCGGGACAGGGAGCACAGATACGCAGTATTTT. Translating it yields CASSAPGTGSTDTQYF.

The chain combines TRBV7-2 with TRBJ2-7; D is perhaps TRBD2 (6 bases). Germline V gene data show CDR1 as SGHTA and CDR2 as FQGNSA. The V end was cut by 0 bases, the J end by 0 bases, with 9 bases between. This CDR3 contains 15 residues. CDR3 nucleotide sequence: TGTGCCAGCAGCTTAGCGGCGGGACCCTCCTACGAGCAGTACTTC. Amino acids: CASSLAAGPSYEQYF.

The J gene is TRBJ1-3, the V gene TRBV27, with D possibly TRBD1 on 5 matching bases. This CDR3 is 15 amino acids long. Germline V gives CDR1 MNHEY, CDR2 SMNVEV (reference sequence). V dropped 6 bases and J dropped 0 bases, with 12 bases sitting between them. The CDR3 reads CASRRDSNSGNTIYF. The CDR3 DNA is TGTGCCAGCAGGCGGGACTCCAACTCTGGAAACACCATATATTTT.

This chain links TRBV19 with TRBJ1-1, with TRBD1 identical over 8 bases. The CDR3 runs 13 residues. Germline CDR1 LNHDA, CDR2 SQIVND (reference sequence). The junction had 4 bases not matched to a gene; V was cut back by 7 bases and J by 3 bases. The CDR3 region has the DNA TGTGCCAGTAATGGACAGGGAGACACTGAAGCTTTCTTT. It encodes CASNGQGDTEAFF.

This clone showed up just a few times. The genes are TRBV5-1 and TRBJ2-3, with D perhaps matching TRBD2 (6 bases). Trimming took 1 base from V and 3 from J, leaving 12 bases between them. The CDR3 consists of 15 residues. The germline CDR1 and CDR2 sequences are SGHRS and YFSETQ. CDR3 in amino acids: CASSLNGEVTDTQYF. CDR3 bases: TGCGCCAGCAGCTTGAACGGGGAGGTGACAGATACGCAGTATTTT. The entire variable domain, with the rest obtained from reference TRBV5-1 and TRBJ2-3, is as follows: KAGVTQTPRYLIKTRGQQVTLSCSPISGHRSVSWYQQTPGQGLQFLFEYFSETQRNKGNFPGRFSGRQFSNSRSEMNVSTLELGDSALYLCASSLNGEVTDTQYFGPGTRLTVL.

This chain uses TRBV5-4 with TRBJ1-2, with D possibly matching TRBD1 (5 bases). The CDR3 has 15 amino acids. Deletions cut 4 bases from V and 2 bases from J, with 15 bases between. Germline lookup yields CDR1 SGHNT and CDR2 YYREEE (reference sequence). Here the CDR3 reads CASSPIRGSNYGYTF. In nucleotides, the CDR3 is TGTGCCAGCAGCCCCATAAGGGGCTCGAACTATGGCTACACCTTC.

CDR3 nucleotides: TGTGCCTTTAGCCGGGGGATGGCGGATACGCAGTATTTT. It is translated as CAFSRGMADTQYF. The chain employs TRBV30 and TRBJ2-3; a weak D match, TRBD2 (6 bases). Germline V gene lookup returns CDR1 GTSNPN and CDR2 SVGIG (reference sequence). This CDR3 has 13 residues. Trimming left V 7 bases short and J 6 bases short, with 17 bases between. Complete variable domain (other parts from reference TRBV30 and TRBJ2-3): SQTIHQWPATLVQPVGSPLSLECTVEGTSNPNLYWYRQAAGRGLQLLFYSVGIGQISSEVPQNLSASRPQDRQFILSSKKLLLSDSGFYLCAFSRGMADTQYFGPGTRLTVL.

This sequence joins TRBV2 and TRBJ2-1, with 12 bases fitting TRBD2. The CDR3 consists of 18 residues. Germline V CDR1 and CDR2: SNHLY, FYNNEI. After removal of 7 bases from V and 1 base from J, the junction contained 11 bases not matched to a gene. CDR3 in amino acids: CASIRRLAGGRSYNEQFF. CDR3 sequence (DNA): TGTGCCAGCATTAGAAGGCTAGCGGGGGGGCGATCCTACAATGAGCAGTTCTTC.